This T cell receptor beta chain was profiled in a study of cytomegalovirus exposure and HLA in healthy donors. The germline gives CDR1 MDHEN, CDR2 SYDVKM. V was pared by 6 bases and J by 4 bases, with 19 bases between. CDR3 length: 15 residues. Amplification used 60 Vbeta primers and 13 Jbeta primers. The method was immunoSEQ multiplex PCR; TCRdb's version includes in-frame clones alone and lacks a portion of them. This repertoire shows roughly 200,000 clones, around 90% found once; its top ten account for more than 1%. This clone showed up just once. Its antigen is not identified. Points from the study as a whole: Later analysis demonstrated an association between a missense DCLRE1C variant and TCR beta V- and J-gene trimming.

The gene calls are TRBV28 and TRBJ2-7, with D possibly being TRBD1 (6 bases). The sequencing input was PBMCs. The sequence was obtained from a boy under 10 years old in good health and CMV-seronegative. CDR3 DNA sequence: TGTGCCAGCAGCCGTAGGAATGAAGGGGGATACGAGCAGTACTTC. This translates into CASSRRNEGGYEQYF.